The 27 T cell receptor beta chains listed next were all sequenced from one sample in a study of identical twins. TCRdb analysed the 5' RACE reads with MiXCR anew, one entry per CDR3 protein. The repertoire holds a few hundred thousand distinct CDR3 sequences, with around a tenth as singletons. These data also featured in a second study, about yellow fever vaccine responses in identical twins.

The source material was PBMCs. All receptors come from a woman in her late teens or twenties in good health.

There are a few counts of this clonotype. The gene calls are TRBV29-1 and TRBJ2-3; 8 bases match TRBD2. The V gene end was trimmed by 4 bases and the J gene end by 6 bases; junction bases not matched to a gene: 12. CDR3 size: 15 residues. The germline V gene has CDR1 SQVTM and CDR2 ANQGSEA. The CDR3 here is CSVVRGTSPSDTQYF. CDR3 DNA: TGCAGCGTTGTGAGGGGGACTAGTCCGTCGGATACGCAGTATTTT.

The CDR3 is CATSDLRDAKNIQYF. CDR3 in DNA: TGTGCCACCAGTGATTTGCGGGACGCCAAAAACATTCAGTACTTC. The chain combines TRBV24-1 with TRBJ2-4; D is perhaps TRBD1 or TRBD2 (5 bases each). Germline CDR1 reads KGHDR; CDR2 reads SFDVKD. This CDR3 is 15 amino acids long. Deletions cut 0 bases from V and 1 base from J, with 6 bases between.

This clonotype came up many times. CDR3 residues: CASSFAGRAEETQYF. CDR3 bases: TGTGCCAGCAGCTTCGCGGGAAGAGCTGAAGAGACCCAGTACTTC. The genes are TRBV7-2 and TRBJ2-5; possible D gene TRBD2, 6 bases. The CDR3 length is 15 residues. Germline V gene lookup returns CDR1 SGHTA and CDR2 FQGNSA. V was pared by 3 bases and J by 3 bases, with 14 bases between.

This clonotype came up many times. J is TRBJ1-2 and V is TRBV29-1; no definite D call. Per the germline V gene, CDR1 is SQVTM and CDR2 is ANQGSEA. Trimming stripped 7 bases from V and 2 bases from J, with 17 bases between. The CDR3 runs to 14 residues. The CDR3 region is CSDYLLGSNYGYTF. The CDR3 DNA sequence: TGCAGCGATTACTTACTAGGGTCGAACTATGGCTACACCTTC.

CDR3 nucleotide sequence: TGTGCCAGCAGTTTAATAGCGGGAGAAGCCAAAAACATTCAGTACTTC. Translated, it gives CASSLIAGEAKNIQYF. The chain carries TRBV27 and TRBJ2-4, with 9 bases matching TRBD2. V was pared by 2 bases and J by 0 bases, with 2 bases of the junction left unmatched. CDR1 is MNHEY, CDR2 SMNVEV, per germline (reference sequence). The length of the CDR3 is 16 residues.

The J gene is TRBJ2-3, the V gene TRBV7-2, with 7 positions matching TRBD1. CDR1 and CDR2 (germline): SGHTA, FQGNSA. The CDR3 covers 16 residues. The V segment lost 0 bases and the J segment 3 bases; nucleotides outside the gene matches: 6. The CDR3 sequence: CASSLAGPGGTDTQYF. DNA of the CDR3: TGTGCCAGCAGCTTAGCTGGGCCAGGGGGAACAGATACGCAGTATTTT. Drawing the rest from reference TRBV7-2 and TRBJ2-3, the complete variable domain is GAGVSQSPSNKVTEKGKDVELRCDPISGHTALYWYRQSLGQGLEFLIYFQGNSAPDKSGLPSDRFSAERTGGSVSTLTIQRTQQEDSAVYLCASSLAGPGGTDTQYFGPGTRLTVL.

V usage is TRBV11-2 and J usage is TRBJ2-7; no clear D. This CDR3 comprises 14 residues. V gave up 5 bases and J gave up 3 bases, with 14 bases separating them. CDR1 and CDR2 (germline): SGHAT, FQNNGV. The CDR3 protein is CASSLRANHYEQYF. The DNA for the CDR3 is TGTGCCAGCAGCCTAAGGGCCAACCACTACGAGCAGTACTTC.

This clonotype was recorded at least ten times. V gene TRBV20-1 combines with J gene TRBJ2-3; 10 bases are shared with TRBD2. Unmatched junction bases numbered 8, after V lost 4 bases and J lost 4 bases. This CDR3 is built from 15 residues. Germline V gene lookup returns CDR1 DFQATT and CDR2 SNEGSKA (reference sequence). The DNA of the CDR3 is TGCAGTGCTAAGGGCGGGAGCGGGAGGGCAGATACGCAGTATTTT. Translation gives CSAKGGSGRADTQYF.

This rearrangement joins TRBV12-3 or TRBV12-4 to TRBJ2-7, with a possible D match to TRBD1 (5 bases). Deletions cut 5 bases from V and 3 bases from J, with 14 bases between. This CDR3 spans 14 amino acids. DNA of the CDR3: TGTGCCAGCAGTCTAGGACAACCCCACTACGAGCAGTACTTC. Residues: CASSLGQPHYEQYF.

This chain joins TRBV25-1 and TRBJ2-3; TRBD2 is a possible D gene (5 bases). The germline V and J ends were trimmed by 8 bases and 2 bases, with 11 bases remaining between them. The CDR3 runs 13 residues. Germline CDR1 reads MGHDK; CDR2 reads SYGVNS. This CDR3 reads CASWGVNTDTQYF. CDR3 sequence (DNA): TGTGCCAGCTGGGGAGTAAACACAGATACGCAGTATTTT.

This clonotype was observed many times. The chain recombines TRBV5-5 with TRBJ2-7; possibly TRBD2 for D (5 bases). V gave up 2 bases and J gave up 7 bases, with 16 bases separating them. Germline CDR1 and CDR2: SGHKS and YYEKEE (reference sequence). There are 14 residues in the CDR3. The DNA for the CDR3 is TGTGCCAGCAGCTTACGGCGGGCCGGGGATGAGCAGTACTTC. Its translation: CASSLRRAGDEQYF.

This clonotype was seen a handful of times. The CDR3 protein is CSARDGREGGEQFF. DNA for the CDR3: TGCAGTGCTAGAGATGGGCGGGAGGGGGGTGAGCAGTTCTTC. The V gene is TRBV20-1, the J gene TRBJ2-1; the match to TRBD2 covers 9 bases. Germline trimming cut 0 bases from V and 9 bases from J; bases unmatched to any gene: 6. The CDR3 loop spans 14 amino acids. Germline-derived CDR1 and CDR2 are DFQATT and SNEGSKA (reference sequence).

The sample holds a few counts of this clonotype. CDR3 amino acids: CASSERGGTGELFF. The CDR3 DNA is TGCGCCAGCAGTGAGAGGGGCGGAACCGGGGAGCTGTTTTTT. The rearrangement links TRBV10-1 to TRBJ2-2; weak D call: TRBD1 (5 bases). The length of the CDR3 is 14 residues. V was trimmed by 2 bases and J by 5 bases, leaving 9 bases between them. Germline assignment: CDR1 WNHNN and CDR2 SYGVQD (reference sequence).

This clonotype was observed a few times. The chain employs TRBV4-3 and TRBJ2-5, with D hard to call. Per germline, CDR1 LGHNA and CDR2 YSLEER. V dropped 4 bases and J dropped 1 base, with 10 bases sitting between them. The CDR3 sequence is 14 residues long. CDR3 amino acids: CASSPDRFQETQYF. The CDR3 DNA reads TGCGCCAGCAGCCCGGATCGTTTCCAAGAGACCCAGTACTTC.

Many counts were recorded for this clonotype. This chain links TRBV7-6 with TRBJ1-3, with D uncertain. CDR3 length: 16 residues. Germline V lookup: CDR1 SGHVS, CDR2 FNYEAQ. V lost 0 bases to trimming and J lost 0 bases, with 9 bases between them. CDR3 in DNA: TGTGCCAGCAGCTTAGCCCCCGCGAGCTCTGGAAACACCATATATTTT. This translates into CASSLAPASSGNTIYF.

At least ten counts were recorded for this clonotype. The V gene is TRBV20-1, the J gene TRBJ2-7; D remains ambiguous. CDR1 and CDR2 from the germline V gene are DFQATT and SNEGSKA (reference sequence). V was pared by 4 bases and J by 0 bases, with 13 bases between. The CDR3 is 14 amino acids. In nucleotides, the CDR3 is TGCAGTGCTAAGAGGACCCCGAGCTCCTACGAGCAGTACTTC. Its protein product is CSAKRTPSSYEQYF.

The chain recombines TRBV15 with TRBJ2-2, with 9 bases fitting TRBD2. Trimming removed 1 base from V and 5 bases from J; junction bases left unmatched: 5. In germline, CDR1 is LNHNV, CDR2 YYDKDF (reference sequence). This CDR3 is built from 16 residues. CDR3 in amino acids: CATSRVAREGTGELFF. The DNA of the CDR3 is TGTGCCACCAGCAGAGTGGCGCGGGAGGGAACCGGGGAGCTGTTTTTT.

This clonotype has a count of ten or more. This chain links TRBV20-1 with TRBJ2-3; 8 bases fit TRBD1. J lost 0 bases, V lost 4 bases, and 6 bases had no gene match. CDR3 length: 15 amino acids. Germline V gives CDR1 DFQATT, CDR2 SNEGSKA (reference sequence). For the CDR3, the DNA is TGCAGTGCTACAGACAGGGGCTCTAGCACAGATACGCAGTATTTT. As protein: CSATDRGSSTDTQYF.

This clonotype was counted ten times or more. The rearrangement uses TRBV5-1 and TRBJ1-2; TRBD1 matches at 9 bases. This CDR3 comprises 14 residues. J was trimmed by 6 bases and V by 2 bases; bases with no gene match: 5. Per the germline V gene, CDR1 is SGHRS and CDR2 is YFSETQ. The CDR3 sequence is CASSFGTGTHGYTF. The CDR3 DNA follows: TGCGCCAGCAGCTTCGGGACAGGGACTCATGGCTACACCTTC.

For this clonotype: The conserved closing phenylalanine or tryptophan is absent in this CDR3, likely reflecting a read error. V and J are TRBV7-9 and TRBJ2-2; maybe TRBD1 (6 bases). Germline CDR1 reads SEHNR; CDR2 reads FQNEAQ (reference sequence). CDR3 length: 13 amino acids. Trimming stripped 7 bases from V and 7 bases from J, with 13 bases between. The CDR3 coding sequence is TGTGCCAGCAACGGACAGTCACTCGGGGAGCTGTTTTTA. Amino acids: CASNGQSLGELFL.

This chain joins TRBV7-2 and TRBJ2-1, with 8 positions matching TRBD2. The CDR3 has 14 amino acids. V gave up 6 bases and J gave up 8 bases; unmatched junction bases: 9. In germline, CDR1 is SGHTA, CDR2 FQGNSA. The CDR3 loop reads CASRLADVEDEQFF. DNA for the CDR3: TGTGCCAGCAGACTAGCGGACGTGGAGGATGAGCAGTTCTTC.

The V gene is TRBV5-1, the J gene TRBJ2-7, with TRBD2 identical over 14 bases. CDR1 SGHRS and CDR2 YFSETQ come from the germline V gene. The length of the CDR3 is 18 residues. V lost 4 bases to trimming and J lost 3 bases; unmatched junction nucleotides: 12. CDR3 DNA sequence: TGCGCCAGCAGCCGAGTGGGACTAGCGGGGGAACACAGCTACGAGCAGTACTTC. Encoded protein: CASSRVGLAGEHSYEQYF.

In nucleotides, the CDR3 is TGCAGTGCCGAAAAGGGGATGTGGACCAAAAACATTCAGTACTTC. This gives the protein CSAEKGMWTKNIQYF. The chain is built from TRBV20-1 and TRBJ2-4; D perhaps matches TRBD1 (5 bases). CDR3 size: 15 residues. Germline assignment: CDR1 DFQATT and CDR2 SNEGSKA (reference sequence). Trimming took 6 bases from V and 2 from J, leaving 17 bases between them.

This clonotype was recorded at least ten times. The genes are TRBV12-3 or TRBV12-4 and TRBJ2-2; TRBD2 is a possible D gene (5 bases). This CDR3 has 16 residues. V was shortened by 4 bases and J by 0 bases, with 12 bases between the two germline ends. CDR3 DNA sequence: TGTGCCAGCAGTTCCGGAAACGGGGCGAACACCGGGGAGCTGTTTTTT. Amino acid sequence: CASSSGNGANTGELFF.

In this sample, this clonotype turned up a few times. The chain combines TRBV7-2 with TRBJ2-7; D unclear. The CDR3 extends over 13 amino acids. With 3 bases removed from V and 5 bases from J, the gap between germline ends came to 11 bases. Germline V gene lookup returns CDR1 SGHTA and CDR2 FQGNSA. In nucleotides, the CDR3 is TGTGCCAGCAGCTTGGCCGTAAGCAACGAGCAGTACTTC. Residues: CASSLAVSNEQYF.

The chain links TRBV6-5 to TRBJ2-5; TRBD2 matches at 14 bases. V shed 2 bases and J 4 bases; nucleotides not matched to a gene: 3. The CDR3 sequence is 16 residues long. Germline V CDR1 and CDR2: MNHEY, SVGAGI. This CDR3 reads CASSYKGTSGGETQYF. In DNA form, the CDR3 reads TGTGCCAGCAGTTACAAAGGGACTAGCGGGGGAGAGACCCAGTACTTC.

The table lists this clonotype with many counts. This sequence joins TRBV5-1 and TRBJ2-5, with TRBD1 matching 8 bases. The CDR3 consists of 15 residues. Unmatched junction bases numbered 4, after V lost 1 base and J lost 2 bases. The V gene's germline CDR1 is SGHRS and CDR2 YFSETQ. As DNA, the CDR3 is TGCGCCAGCAGCTTGCCGGACAGGGCTCAAGAGACCCAGTACTTC. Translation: CASSLPDRAQETQYF. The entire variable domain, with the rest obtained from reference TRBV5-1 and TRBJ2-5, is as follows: KAGVTQTPRYLIKTRGQQVTLSCSPISGHRSVSWYQQTPGQGLQFLFEYFSETQRNKGNFPGRFSGRQFSNSRSEMNVSTLELGDSALYLCASSLPDRAQETQYFGPGTRLLVL.